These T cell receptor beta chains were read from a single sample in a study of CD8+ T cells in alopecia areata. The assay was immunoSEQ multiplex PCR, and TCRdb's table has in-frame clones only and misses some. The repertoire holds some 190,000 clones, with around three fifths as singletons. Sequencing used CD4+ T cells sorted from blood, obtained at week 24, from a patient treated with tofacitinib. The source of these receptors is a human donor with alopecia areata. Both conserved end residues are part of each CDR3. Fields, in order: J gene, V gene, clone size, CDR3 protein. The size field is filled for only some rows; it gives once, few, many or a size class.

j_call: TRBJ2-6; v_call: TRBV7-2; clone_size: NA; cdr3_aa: CASSSWTGVGGANVLTF
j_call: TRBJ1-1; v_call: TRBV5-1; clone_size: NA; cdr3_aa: CASSLYGRTNTEAFF
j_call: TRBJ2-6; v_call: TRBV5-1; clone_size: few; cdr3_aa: CASSLRVSSGANVLTF
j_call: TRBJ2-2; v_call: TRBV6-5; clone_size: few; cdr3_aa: CASSKGQRTGELFF
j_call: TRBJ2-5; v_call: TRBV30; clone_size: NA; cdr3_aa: CAWSVGGLGETQYF
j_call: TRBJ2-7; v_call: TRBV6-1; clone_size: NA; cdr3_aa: CASNTREGYEQYF
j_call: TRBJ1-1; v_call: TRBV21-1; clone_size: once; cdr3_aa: CASSALGDRVTEAFF
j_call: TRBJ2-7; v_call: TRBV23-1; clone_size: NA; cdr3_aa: CASSQSTGQGEDEQYF
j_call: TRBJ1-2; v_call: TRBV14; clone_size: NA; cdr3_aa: CASSKDRDFYGYTF
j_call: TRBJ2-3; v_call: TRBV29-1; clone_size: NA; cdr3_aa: CSVPRGGGDTDTQYF
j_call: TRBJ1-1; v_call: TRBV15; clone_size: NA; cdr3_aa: CATSRDLKGATEAFF
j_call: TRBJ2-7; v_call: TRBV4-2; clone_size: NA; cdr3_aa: CASRRTGREQYF
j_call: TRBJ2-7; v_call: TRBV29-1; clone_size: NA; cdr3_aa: CSVGRSKSHEQYF
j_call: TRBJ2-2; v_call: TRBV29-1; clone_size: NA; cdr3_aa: CSARGQGAGELFF
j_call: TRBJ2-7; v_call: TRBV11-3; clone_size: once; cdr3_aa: CASSSRQDWEQYF
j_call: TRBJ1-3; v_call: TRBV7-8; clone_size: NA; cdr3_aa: CASSLSVVGNTIYF
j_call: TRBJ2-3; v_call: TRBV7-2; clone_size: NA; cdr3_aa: CASSFIGSGADTQYF
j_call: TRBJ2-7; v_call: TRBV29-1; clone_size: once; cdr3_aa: CSVGEGLGEQYF
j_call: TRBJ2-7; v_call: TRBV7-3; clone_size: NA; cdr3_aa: CASSQEHGDEQYF
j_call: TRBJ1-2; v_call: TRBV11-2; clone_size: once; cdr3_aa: CASSLGDTYGYTF
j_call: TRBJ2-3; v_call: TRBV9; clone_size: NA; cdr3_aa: CASSVTSGVTDTQYF
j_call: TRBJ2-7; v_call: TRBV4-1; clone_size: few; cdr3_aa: CASSQPLQGGEQYF
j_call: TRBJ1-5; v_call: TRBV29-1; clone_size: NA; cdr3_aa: CSVQAGGGDQPQHF
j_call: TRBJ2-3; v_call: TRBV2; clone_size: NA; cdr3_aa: CASSDRQGLTDTQYF
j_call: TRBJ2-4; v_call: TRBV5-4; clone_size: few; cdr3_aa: CASSRGTEQNIQYF
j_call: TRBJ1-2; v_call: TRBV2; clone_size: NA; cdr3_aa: CARERTGRNYGYTF
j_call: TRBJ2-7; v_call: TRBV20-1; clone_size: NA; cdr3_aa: CSAPINYEQYF
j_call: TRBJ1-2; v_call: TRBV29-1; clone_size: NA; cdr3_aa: CSVETTYEEPNYGYTF
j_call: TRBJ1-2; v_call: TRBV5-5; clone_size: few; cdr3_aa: CASSYGGAGNYGYTF
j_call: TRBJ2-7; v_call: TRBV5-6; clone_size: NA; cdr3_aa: CASSFLTGGGEQYF
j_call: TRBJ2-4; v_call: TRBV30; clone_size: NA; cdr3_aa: CAWSTRGGRNIQYF
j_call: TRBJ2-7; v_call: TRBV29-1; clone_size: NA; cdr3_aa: CSVRTGGYEQYF
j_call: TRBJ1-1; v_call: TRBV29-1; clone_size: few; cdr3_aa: CSVEVRGAAEAFF
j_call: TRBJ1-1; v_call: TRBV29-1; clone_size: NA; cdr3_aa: CSVAAGMDTEAFF
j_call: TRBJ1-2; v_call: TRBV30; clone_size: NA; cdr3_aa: CAWSSPGQGVGTF
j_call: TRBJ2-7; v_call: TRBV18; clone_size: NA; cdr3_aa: CASSPQGGTDYSYEQYF
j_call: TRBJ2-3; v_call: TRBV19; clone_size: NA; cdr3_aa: CASSTDNRENTDTQYF
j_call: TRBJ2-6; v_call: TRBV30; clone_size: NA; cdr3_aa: CVLLGDRHPGANVLTF
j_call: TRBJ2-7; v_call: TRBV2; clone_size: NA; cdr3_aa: CASSYQDGYEQYF
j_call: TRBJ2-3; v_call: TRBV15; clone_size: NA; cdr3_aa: CATGLGRGADTQYF